The 10 T cell receptor beta chains listed next were all sequenced from one sample in a study of shared clonotypes between healthy human individuals. TCRdb's copy holds only in-frame clones and misses some; the assay was immunoSEQ multiplex PCR. Among about 2 million clones listed, about 95% were seen once. CD45RO negativity and positive selection for CCR7 defined naive CD8 cells, a population that excluded terminally differentiated effector memory CD45RA+ cells. The sequencing sample was made of naive CD8+ T cells sorted from blood. The receptors were gathered from a young man in good health.

The table lists this clone with a count of one. The CDR3 region is CASSQETSGGAYEQYF. DNA for the CDR3: TGCGCCAGCAGCCAGGAGACTAGCGGGGGGGCCTACGAGCAGTACTTC. The chain carries TRBV4-1 and TRBJ2-7; TRBD2 matches 14 bases. Unmatched junction bases numbered 3, after V lost 3 bases and J lost 2 bases. The CDR3 spans 16 residues. Germline CDR1 is MGHRA and CDR2 is YSYEKL.

This chain links TRBV6-1 with TRBJ2-2; D not resolved. In germline, CDR1 is MNHNS, CDR2 SASEGT. The length of the CDR3 is 15 residues. Trimming pared 3 bases from V and 1 base from J, leaving 9 bases between. This chain's CDR3 is CASSDQPGNTGELFF. CDR3 sequence (DNA): TGTGCCAGCAGTGATCAACCGGGGAACACCGGGGAGCTGTTTTTT.

The rearrangement joins TRBV5-1 to TRBJ2-7; the D is unclear. The CDR3 totals 14 residues. Per the germline V gene, CDR1 is SGHRS and CDR2 is YFSETQ. Trimming removed 2 bases from V and 4 bases from J, with 13 bases in between. The DNA for the CDR3 is TGCGCCAGCAGCTTAACGGTCGGATCATACGAGCAGTACTTC. Its translation is CASSLTVGSYEQYF.

The rearrangement joins TRBV4-1 to TRBJ1-2; TRBD1 is a possible D gene (6 bases). The V end was cut by 0 bases, the J end by 4 bases, with 12 bases between. The length of the CDR3 is 15 residues. Per the germline V gene, CDR1 is MGHRA and CDR2 is YSYEKL. As DNA, the CDR3 is TGCGCCAGCAGCCAAGATGAGGGGACACCCTATGGCTACACCTTC. It codes for CASSQDEGTPYGYTF.

The chain links TRBV9 to TRBJ1-6; 7 bases map to TRBD1. After removal of 4 bases from V and 9 bases from J, the junction contained 10 bases not matched to a gene. In germline, CDR1 is SGDLS, CDR2 YYNGEE. This CDR3 comprises 15 residues. The CDR3 bases are TGTGCCAGCAGCCCTTCTACAGGGGTACTTTCACCCCTCCACTTT. Translating it yields CASSPSTGVLSPLHF.

On this clone itself: The same CDR3 also results from other DNA sequences found in this sample. The chain joins TRBV11-2 to TRBJ2-3; D not resolved. Germline lookup yields CDR1 SGHAT and CDR2 FQNNGV. Trimming took off 1 base at V and 6 bases at J, with 8 bases between the two ends. The CDR3 runs to 13 residues. CDR3 nucleotides: TGTGCCAGCAGCTTAGTCGGCGCCGATACGCAGTATTTT. Its protein product is CASSLVGADTQYF.

V gene TRBV6-5 combines with J gene TRBJ2-7; 7 bases agree with TRBD1. V gave up 3 bases and J gave up 2 bases; unmatched junction bases: 10. CDR1 and CDR2 from the germline V gene are MNHEY and SVGAGI. This CDR3 contains 16 residues. This CDR3 is CASSYDHGTAAYEQYF. Written as DNA, the CDR3 is TGTGCCAGCAGTTATGACCACGGGACAGCGGCCTACGAGCAGTACTTC.

V and J are TRBV6-5 and TRBJ2-1, with D perhaps assigned TRBD1 or TRBD2 (5 bases each). The CDR3 length is 14 residues. V lost 10 bases and J 3 bases, leaving 16 bases between the germline ends. Germline V CDR1 and CDR2: MNHEY, SVGAGI. In DNA, the CDR3 is TGTGCCACAGCACAGGTACGGGACTACAATGAGCAGTTCTTC. This encodes CATAQVRDYNEQFF.

The chain couples TRBV6-1 to TRBJ1-1; D call uncertain. The germline V and J ends were trimmed by 10 bases and 10 bases, with 7 bases remaining between them. Germline V CDR1 and CDR2: MNHNS, SASEGT. The CDR3 sequence is 8 residues long. CDR3 sequence: CATQGAFF. CDR3 nucleotides: TGTGCCACCCAAGGAGCTTTCTTT.

This clone was seen a single time. The V gene is TRBV7-9, the J gene TRBJ2-7; D gene ambiguous. Germline loops: CDR1 SEHNR, CDR2 FQNEAQ (reference sequence). Trimming shortened V by 5 bases and J by 2 bases, and 19 bases separated the two germline ends. The CDR3 spans 16 residues. The CDR3 nucleotides read TGTGCCAGCAGCCTCCCCCCTACCATCATGACCTACGAGCAGTACTTC. This gives the protein CASSLPPTIMTYEQYF. Drawing the rest from reference TRBV7-9 and TRBJ2-7, the complete variable domain is DTGVSQNPRHKITKRGQNVTFRCDPISEHNRLYWYRQTLGQGPEFLTYFQNEAQLEKSRLLSDRFSAERPKGSFSTLEIQRTEQGDSAMYLCASSLPPTIMTYEQYFGPGTRLTVT.